This passage covers 11 T cell receptor beta chains from one sample sequenced in a study of human T cells and chemical hapten exposure. The time point here: patch test 2, 6 weeks after DPC sensitization. The treatment is: therapeutic diphenylcyclopropenone sensitization with weekly scalp DPC. TCRdb reprocessed the RACE reads via MiXCR and lists one record per CDR3 protein. The table includes about 110,000 distinct CDR3 sequences, roughly a tenth detected once. The specimen comprised whole blood, sampled in connection with sensitization to the hapten diphenylcyclopropenone (DPC). The receptors originated from a middle-aged woman with alopecia areata. Some clones in this sample may be carry-over from other donors' samples.

This clonotype was detected a few times. The chain joins TRBV7-2 to TRBJ2-3, with D tentatively TRBD1 (6 bases). The CDR3 runs to 16 residues. Trimming took 5 bases from V and 6 from J, leaving 21 bases between them. Looked up from germline, CDR1 is SGHTA and CDR2 is FQGNSA. The CDR3 sequence: CASSPRDTTSRDTQYF. The CDR3 region has the DNA TGTGCCAGCAGCCCCCGGGACACAACTTCCCGGGATACGCAGTATTTT.

This clonotype was counted at least ten times. The chain employs TRBV11-3 and TRBJ2-3; D remains ambiguous. Trimming shortened V by 1 base and J by 9 bases, and 14 bases separated the two germline ends. The CDR3 consists of 14 residues. Germline V gives CDR1 SGHNT, CDR2 YENEEA. In nucleotides, the CDR3 is TGTGCCAGCAGCTTAGGGCCGAGCCAGGACACGCAGTATTTT. It translates to CASSLGPSQDTQYF.

The V and J genes are TRBV28 and TRBJ2-7, with D possibly called TRBD1 or TRBD2 (6 bases each). The V gene lost 7 bases and the J gene lost 4 bases, with 8 bases spanning the gap. The CDR3 consists of 11 residues. Germline V CDR1 and CDR2: MDHEN, SYDVKM. CDR3 protein: CASKGGYEQYF. The CDR3 DNA reads as TGTGCCAGCAAAGGGGGGTACGAGCAGTACTTC. Full variable domain (missing parts from reference TRBV28 and TRBJ2-7): DVKVTQSSRYLVKRTGEKVFLECVQDMDHENMFWYRQDPGLGLRLIYFSYDVKMKEKGDIPEGYSVSREKKERFSLILESASTNQTSMYLCASKGGYEQYFGPGTRLTVT.

The table lists this clonotype with many counts. V usage is TRBV11-2 and J usage is TRBJ2-1, with 10 bases matching TRBD2. V trimming: 3 bases; J trimming: 8 bases; junction bases outside the gene matches: 4. This CDR3 contains 14 residues. The V gene's germline CDR1 is SGHAT and CDR2 FQNNGV. CDR3 DNA: TGTGCCAGCAGCTTGGGGACTAGCGCCCATGAGCAGTTCTTC. Its protein product is CASSLGTSAHEQFF.

This clonotype showed up just a few times. V gene TRBV5-1 combines with J gene TRBJ1-1; D unresolved. The CDR3 is made up of 12 amino acids. The germline V gene has CDR1 SGHRS and CDR2 YFSETQ. The V gene lost 0 bases and the J gene lost 4 bases, with 4 bases spanning the gap. DNA for the CDR3: TGCGCCAGCAGCTTGGAGGGCACTGAAGCTTTCTTT. The encoded protein is CASSLEGTEAFF.

V usage is TRBV2 and J usage is TRBJ2-7, with D unresolved. Trimming stripped 4 bases from V and 1 base from J, with 8 bases between. Per germline, CDR1 SNHLY and CDR2 FYNNEI. There are 13 residues in the CDR3. For the CDR3, the DNA is TGTGCCAGCAGTGTTCACAGTTCCTACGAGCAGTACTTC. This codes for CASSVHSSYEQYF.

This clonotype was detected only a few times. The chain couples TRBV4-1 to TRBJ2-3; the match to TRBD2 covers 16 bases. CDR3 length: 18 amino acids. CDR1 and CDR2 (germline): MGHRA, YSYEKL. V lost 7 bases to trimming and J lost 4 bases; unmatched junction nucleotides: 11. The CDR3, as DNA: TGCGCCAGCACCACAGGCCTGGGACTAGCGGGGGGGCCAGATACGCAGTATTTT. Translating it yields CASTTGLGLAGGPDTQYF.

This clonotype was seen many times. V is TRBV3-2 and J is TRBJ1-6; TRBD1, the D gene given by the table, was not confirmed from the DNA. TRBV3-2 is a pseudogene. The CDR3 is 24 amino acids. For the CDR3, the DNA is TGTGCCAGCAGCCGACGCGATCAGGGGTTTATTGGTCTTACCCCACGACCAGAAAATTCACCCCTCCACTTT. Translation: CASSRRDQGFIGLTPRPENSPLHF.

This clonotype was seen a handful of times. This chain joins TRBV25-1 and TRBJ2-7; 11 positions agree with TRBD2. Germline V gene sequence: CDR1 MGHDK, CDR2 SYGVNS. V lost 3 bases, J lost 0 bases, and 4 bases stayed unmatched. The CDR3 totals 16 residues. The CDR3 DNA follows: TGTGCCAGCAGTGACACTAGCGGGGGTCTCTCCTACGAGCAGTACTTC. It specifies CASSDTSGGLSYEQYF.

This clonotype showed up just a few times. One end of the junction is discordant with germline, which a read error may explain. CDR3 in DNA: TGTGCTAGCAGCCCGTCGACAGTTTTCAATGAGCAGTTCTTC. Amino acids: CASSPSTVFNEQFF. This rearrangement joins TRBV7-7 to TRBJ2-1; tentative D call: TRBD1 (5 bases). The CDR3 is made up of 14 amino acids. Germline V CDR1 and CDR2: SSHAT, FNYEAQ (reference sequence).

This sequence joins TRBV12-3 or TRBV12-4 and TRBJ2-5, with unresolved D. The CDR3 extends over 12 amino acids. Trimming stripped 8 bases from V and 1 base from J, with 8 bases between. This chain's CDR3 is CASGTRQETQYF. CDR3 DNA: TGTGCCAGCGGTACACGCCAAGAGACCCAGTACTTC.